The clone carrying this TCR beta chain was seen at least ten times. Antigen unknown. The CDR3 has 14 amino acids. Trimming stripped 1 base from V and 2 bases from J, with 9 bases between. The germline V gene has CDR1 SEHNR and CDR2 FQNEAQ (reference sequence). Together with a sample-barcoded 5' primer, a J-beta primer mix was included in a second PCR lasting 7 to 11 cycles. From the 5' RACE reads, TCRdb called clonotypes with MiXCR, one entry per CDR3 protein. There are approximately 810,000 distinct CDR3 sequences in the sample; 25% to 35% occur only once, and 17% lies in the top ten. Each sample provided at least 5 micrograms of extracted total RNA. The sample belongs to a study of blood T cells in healthy people across ages. Study outcomes and limitations: Long-lived donors exceeded aged donors in naive CD4+ cells and diversity. With naive T cell percentage, TCR beta diversity showed a strong correlation. When one million T cells were used, diversity estimates were thought to be underestimates.

Source material: blood. The sequence was collected from a woman older than 75 in good health. The genes are TRBV7-9 and TRBJ2-7; possibly TRBD1 for D (5 bases). CDR3 in amino acids: CASSLGGGAYEQYF. CDR3 DNA sequence: TGTGCCAGCAGCTTAGGGGGCGGAGCCTACGAGCAGTACTTC. Based on the CDR3 plus reference TRBV7-9 and TRBJ2-7, the full variable domain is DTGVSQNPRHKITKRGQNVTFRCDPISEHNRLYWYRQTLGQGPEFLTYFQNEAQLEKSRLLSDRFSAERPKGSFSTLEIQRTEQGDSAMYLCASSLGGGAYEQYFGPGTRLTVT.